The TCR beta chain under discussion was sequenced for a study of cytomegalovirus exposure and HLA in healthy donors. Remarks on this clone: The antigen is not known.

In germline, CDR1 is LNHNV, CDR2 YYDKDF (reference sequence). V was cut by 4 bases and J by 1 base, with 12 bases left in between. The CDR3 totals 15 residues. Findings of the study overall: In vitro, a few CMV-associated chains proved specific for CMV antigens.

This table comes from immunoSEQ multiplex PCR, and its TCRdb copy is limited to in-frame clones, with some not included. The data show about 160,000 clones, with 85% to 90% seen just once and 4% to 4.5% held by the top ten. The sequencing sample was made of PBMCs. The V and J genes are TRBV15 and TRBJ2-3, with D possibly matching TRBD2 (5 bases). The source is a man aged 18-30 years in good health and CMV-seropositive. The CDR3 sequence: CATSNLISGTDTQYF. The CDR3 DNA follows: TGTGCCACCAGCAACCTAATTAGCGGCACAGATACGCAGTATTTT. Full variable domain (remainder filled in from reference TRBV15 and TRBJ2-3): DAMVIQNPRYQVTQFGKPVTLSCSQTLNHNVMYWYQQKSSQAPKLLFHYYDKDFNNEADTPDNFQSRRPNTSFCFLDIRSPGLGDTAMYLCATSNLISGTDTQYFGPGTRLTVL.